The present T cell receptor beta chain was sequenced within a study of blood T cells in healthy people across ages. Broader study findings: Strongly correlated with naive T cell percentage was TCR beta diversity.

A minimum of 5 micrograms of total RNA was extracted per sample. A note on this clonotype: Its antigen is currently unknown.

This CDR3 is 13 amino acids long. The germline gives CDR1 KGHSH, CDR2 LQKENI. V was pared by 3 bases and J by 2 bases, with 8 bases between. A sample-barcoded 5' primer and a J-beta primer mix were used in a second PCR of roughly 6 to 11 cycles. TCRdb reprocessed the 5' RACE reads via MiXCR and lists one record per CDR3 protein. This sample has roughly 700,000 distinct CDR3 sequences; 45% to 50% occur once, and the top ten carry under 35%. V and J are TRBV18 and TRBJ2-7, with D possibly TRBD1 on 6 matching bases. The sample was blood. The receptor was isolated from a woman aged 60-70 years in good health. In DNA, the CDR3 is TGTGCCAGCTCACCGCAGGGGACCTACGAGCAGTACTTC. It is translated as CASSPQGTYEQYF.